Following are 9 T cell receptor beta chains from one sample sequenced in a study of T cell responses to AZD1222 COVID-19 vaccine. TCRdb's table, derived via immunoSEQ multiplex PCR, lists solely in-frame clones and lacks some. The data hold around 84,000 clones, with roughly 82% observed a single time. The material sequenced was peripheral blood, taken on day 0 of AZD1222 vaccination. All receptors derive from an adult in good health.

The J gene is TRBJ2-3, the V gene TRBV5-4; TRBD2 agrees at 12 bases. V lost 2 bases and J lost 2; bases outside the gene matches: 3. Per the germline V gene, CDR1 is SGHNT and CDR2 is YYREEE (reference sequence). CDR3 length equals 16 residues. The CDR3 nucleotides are TGTGCCAGCAGCTTAGGGACTAGCGGGTACACAGATACGCAGTATTTT. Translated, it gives CASSLGTSGYTDTQYF.

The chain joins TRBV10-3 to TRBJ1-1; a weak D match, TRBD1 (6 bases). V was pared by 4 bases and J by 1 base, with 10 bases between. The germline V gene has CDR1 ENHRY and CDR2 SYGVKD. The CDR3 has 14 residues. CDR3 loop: CAISAGVPNTEAFF. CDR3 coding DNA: TGTGCCATCAGTGCAGGGGTCCCGAACACTGAAGCTTTCTTT.

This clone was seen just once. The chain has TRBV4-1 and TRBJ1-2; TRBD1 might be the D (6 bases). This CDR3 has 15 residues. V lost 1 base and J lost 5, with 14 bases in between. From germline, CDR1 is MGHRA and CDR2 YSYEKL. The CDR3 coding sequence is TGCGCCAGCAGCCAAGTTAACAGGGTAGAGTATGGCTACACCTTC. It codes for CASSQVNRVEYGYTF.

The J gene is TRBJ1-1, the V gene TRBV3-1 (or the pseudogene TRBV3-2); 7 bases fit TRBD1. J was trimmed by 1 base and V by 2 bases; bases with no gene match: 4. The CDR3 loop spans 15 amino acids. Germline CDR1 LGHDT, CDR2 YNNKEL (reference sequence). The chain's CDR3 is CASSQMRTGNTEAFF. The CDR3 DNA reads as TGTGCCAGCAGCCAAATGAGGACAGGGAACACTGAAGCTTTCTTT.

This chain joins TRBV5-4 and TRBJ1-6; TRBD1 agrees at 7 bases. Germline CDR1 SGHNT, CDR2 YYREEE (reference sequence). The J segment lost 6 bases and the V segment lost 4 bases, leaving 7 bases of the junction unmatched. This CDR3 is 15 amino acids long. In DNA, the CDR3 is TGTGCCAGCAGCGGCTTCGGGACAGCTAATTCACCCCTCCACTTT. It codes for CASSGFGTANSPLHF.

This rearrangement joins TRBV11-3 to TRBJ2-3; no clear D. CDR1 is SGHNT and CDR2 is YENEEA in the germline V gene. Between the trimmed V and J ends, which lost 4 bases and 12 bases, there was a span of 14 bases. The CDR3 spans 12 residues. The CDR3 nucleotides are TGTGCCAGCAGCTCCAGGACGGATTTACAGTATTTT. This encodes CASSSRTDLQYF. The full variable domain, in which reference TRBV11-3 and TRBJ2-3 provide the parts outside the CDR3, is EAGVVQSPRYKIIEKKQPVAFWCNPISGHNTLYWYLQNLGQGPELLIRYENEEAVDDSQLPKDRFSAERLKGVDSTLKIQPAELGDSAVYLCASSSRTDLQYFGPGTRLTVL.

DNA of the CDR3: TGTGCCAGCAGCCCGACCCCCACCGTCTGGGGCCTGGCCAACGTCCTGACTTTC. Translated: CASSPTPTVWGLANVLTF. The chain has TRBV7-6 and TRBJ2-6, with D possibly matching TRBD1 (5 bases). This CDR3 spans 18 amino acids. Germline loops: CDR1 SGHVS, CDR2 FNYEAQ. The ends were cut back, 5 bases at V and 6 bases at J, with 23 bases in the middle.

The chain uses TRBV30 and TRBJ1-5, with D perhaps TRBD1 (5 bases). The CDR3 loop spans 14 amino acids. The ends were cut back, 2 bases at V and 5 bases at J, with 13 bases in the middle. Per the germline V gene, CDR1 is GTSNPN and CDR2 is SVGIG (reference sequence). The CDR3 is CAWSPNRPYQPQHF. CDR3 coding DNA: TGTGCCTGGAGTCCCAACAGGCCTTATCAGCCCCAGCATTTT.

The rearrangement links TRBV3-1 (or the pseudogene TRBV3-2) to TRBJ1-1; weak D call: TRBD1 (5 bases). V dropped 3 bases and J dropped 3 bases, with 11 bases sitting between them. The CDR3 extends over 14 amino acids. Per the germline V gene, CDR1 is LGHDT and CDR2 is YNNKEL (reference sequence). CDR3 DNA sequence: TGTGCCAGCAGCCAGGGGGAGTATGACACTGAAGCTTTCTTT. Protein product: CASSQGEYDTEAFF.